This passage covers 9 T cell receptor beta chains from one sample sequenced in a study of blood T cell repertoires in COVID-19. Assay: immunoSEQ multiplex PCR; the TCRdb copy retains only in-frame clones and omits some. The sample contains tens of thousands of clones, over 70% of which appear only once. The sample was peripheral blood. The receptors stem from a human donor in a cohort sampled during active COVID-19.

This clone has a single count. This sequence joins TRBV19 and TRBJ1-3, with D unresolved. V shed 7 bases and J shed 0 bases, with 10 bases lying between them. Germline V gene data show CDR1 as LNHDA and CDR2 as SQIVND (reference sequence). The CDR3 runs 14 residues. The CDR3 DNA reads TGTGCCAGTAATGGCGGTTTCTCTGGAAACACCATATATTTT. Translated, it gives CASNGGFSGNTIYF.

The CDR3 is CASSQVVFTDSSGNTIYF. For the CDR3, the DNA is TGCGCCAGCAGCCAAGTCGTATTCACGGACAGCTCTGGAAACACCATATATTTT. The rearrangement uses TRBV4-1 and TRBJ1-3; D is perhaps TRBD1 (6 bases). The V gene's germline CDR1 is MGHRA and CDR2 YSYEKL. V shed 1 base and J shed 0 bases, with 16 bases lying between them. The length of the CDR3 is 18 residues.

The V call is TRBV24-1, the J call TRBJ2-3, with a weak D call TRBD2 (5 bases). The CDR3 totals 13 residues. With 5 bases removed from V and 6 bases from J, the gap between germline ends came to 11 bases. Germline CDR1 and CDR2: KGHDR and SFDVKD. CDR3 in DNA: TGTGCCACCAGTGGCCCCCCGGGGGATACGCAGTATTTT. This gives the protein CATSGPPGDTQYF.

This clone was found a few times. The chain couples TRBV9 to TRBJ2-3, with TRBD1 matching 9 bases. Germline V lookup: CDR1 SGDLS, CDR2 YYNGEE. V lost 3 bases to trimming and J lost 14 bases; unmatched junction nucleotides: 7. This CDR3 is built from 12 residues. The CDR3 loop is CASSEGQGSLYF. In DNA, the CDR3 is TGTGCCAGCAGCGAGGGACAGGGTAGCTTGTATTTT.

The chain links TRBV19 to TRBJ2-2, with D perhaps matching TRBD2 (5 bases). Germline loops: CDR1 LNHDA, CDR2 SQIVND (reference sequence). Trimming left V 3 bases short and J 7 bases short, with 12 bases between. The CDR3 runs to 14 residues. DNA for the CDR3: TGTGCCAGTAGTATGCCGGGGAGAATCGGGGAGCTGTTTTTT. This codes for CASSMPGRIGELFF.

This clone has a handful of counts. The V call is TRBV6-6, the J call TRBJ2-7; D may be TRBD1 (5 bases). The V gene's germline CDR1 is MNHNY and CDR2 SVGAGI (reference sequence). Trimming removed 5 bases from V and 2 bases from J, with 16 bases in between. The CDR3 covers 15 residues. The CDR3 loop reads CASSNTQRQTYEQYF. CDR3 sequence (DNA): TGTGCCAGCAGTAACACGCAACGACAGACCTACGAGCAGTACTTC.

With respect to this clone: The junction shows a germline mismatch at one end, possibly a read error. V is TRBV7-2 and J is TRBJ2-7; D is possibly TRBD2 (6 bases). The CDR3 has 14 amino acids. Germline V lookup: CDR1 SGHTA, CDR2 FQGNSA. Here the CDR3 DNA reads TGTGCCAGCAGCTTAGTATCGGGGGACGGCTCCCGAGCCTTC. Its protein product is CASSLVSGDGSRAF.

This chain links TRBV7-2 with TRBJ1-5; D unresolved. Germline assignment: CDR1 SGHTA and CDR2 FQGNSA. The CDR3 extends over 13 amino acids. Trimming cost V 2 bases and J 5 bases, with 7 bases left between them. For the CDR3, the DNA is TGTGCCAGCAGCTTATTCCGGGATCAGCCCCAGCATTTT. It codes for CASSLFRDQPQHF.

CDR3 amino acids: CASSPSAGGKEGYTF. Here the CDR3 DNA reads TGTGCCAGCTCACCCAGTGCAGGGGGCAAGGAAGGCTACACCTTC. The rearrangement uses TRBV18 and TRBJ1-2; 8 nucleotides line up with TRBD1. The ends lost 3 bases at V and 8 bases at J; junction bases unmatched: 11. There are 15 residues in the CDR3. Germline V gives CDR1 KGHSH, CDR2 LQKENI.